Below, 26 T cell receptor beta chains from the same sample are listed, as sequenced in a study of long-term antiretroviral therapy in people with HIV. At the survey level, the v3.0 immunoSEQ assay was run. The assay was immunoSEQ multiplex PCR, and TCRdb's table has in-frame clones only and misses some. This sample has fewer than 40,000 clones, with over 85% found just once. The sequencing here drew on unsorted PBMCs, taken just over 5 years after starting antiretroviral therapy. The receptors here all came from a woman between 45 and 60 years old with HIV.

This chain joins TRBV5-6 and TRBJ1-6; possible D gene TRBD1, 5 bases. Germline CDR1 SGHDT, CDR2 YYEEEE. CDR3 length equals 17 residues. V was clipped by 4 bases and J by 10 bases, with 24 bases between them. As DNA, the CDR3 is TGTGCCAGCAGCGCCTATGAGGGCGGGTACCGGGGGTCACCCCTCCACTTT. It encodes CASSAYEGGYRGSPLHF.

The V call is TRBV6-1, the J call TRBJ1-3; no reliable D call. Trimming took 7 bases from V and 2 from J, leaving 9 bases between them. Germline lookup yields CDR1 MNHNS and CDR2 SASEGT. The CDR3 contains 13 residues. The CDR3 reads CASTGSPGNTIYF. The CDR3 DNA sequence: TGTGCCAGCACTGGCAGTCCTGGAAACACCATATATTTT.

The chain recombines TRBV9 with TRBJ2-5; D gene ambiguous. V was shortened by 3 bases and J by 3 bases, with 9 bases between the two germline ends. The CDR3 sequence is 13 residues long. CDR1 SGDLS and CDR2 YYNGEE come from the germline V gene. CDR3 residues: CASSAPPEETQYF. As DNA, the CDR3 is TGTGCCAGCAGCGCCCCCCCCGAAGAGACCCAGTACTTC. Variable domain in full (rest from reference TRBV9 and TRBJ2-5): DSGVTQTPKHLITATGQRVTLRCSPRSGDLSVYWYQQSLDQGLQFLIQYYNGEERAKGNILERFSAQQFPDLHSELNLSSLELGDSALYFCASSAPPEETQYFGPGTRLLVL.

The CDR3 DNA follows: TGTGCCAGCAGCCAAAGACTAGCGGGATACAATGAGCAGTTCTTC. Its protein is CASSQRLAGYNEQFF. The chain employs TRBV7-8 and TRBJ2-1, with 11 bases matching TRBD2. The V segment lost 5 bases and the J segment 4 bases; nucleotides outside the gene matches: 4. The CDR3 is 15 residues long. Germline lookup yields CDR1 SGHVS and CDR2 FQNEAQ.

The rearrangement links TRBV10-3 to TRBJ1-3, with 8 bases matching TRBD1. The CDR3 has 15 residues. CDR1 and CDR2 (germline): ENHRY, SYGVKD. V shed 3 bases, J shed 3 bases, and the junction held 4 bases outside the gene matches. CDR3 DNA sequence: TGTGCCATCAGTGACAGGGGGCAGGGTGGAAACACCATATATTTT. Residues: CAISDRGQGGNTIYF.

The chain recombines TRBV6-6 with TRBJ1-5; TRBD1 is a possible D gene (5 bases). This CDR3 is built from 13 residues. Per germline, CDR1 MNHNY and CDR2 SVGAGI (reference sequence). V was clipped by 10 bases and J by 6 bases, with 16 bases between them. This CDR3 is CAIRELRGQPQHF. Written as DNA, the CDR3 is TGTGCCATCAGGGAATTAAGGGGTCAGCCCCAGCATTTT.

The chain combines TRBV10-3 with TRBJ2-5, with D maybe TRBD1 (6 bases). There are 13 residues in the CDR3. Between the trimmed V and J ends, which lost 4 bases and 7 bases, there was a span of 13 bases. The germline V gene has CDR1 ENHRY and CDR2 SYGVKD. CDR3 coding DNA: TGTGCCATCAGTGTCGCAGGGGAAGGGACCCAGTACTTC. Protein product: CAISVAGEGTQYF.

V usage is TRBV19 and J usage is TRBJ1-2; 8 positions match TRBD1. This CDR3 comprises 15 residues. V lost 7 bases, J lost 4 bases, and 11 bases stayed unmatched. Germline V gene sequence: CDR1 LNHDA, CDR2 SQIVND (reference sequence). This chain's CDR3 is CASTSQGDGLYGYTF. The CDR3 bases are TGTGCCAGTACCTCACAGGGGGACGGTCTCTATGGCTACACCTTC.

The rearrangement links TRBV9 to TRBJ2-6, with D uncertain. Germline V gene data show CDR1 as SGDLS and CDR2 as YYNGEE. Trimming took off 0 bases at V and 0 bases at J, with 13 bases between the two ends. The CDR3 extends over 18 amino acids. CDR3 sequence: CASSVAPPGSSGANVLTF. CDR3 nucleotides: TGTGCCAGCAGCGTAGCTCCCCCGGGTAGCTCTGGGGCCAACGTCCTGACTTTC.

The chain couples TRBV9 to TRBJ1-2; D is uncertain. From germline, CDR1 is SGDLS and CDR2 YYNGEE. This CDR3 is built from 15 residues. Trimming cost V 1 base and J 3 bases, with 13 bases left between them. The CDR3 coding sequence is TGTGCCAGCAGCGTAAGGTCTCAGCAAGACTATGGCTACACCTTC. Its translation is CASSVRSQQDYGYTF. The full variable domain, rest sourced from reference TRBV9 and TRBJ1-2, is DSGVTQTPKHLITATGQRVTLRCSPRSGDLSVYWYQQSLDQGLQFLIQYYNGEERAKGNILERFSAQQFPDLHSELNLSSLELGDSALYFCASSVRSQQDYGYTFGSGTRLTVV.

V and J are TRBV9 and TRBJ2-5, with TRBD2 matching over 12 bases. Germline V lookup: CDR1 SGDLS, CDR2 YYNGEE. Trimming removed 1 base from V and 0 bases from J; junction bases left unmatched: 4. The CDR3 runs to 17 residues. Here the CDR3 DNA reads TGTGCCAGCAGCGTACCGCTAGCGGGGGGGAACCAAGAGACCCAGTACTTC. Its translation: CASSVPLAGGNQETQYF.

The J gene is TRBJ2-3, the V gene TRBV5-1; 7 bases agree with TRBD2. V dropped 2 bases and J dropped 3; count of bases not matched to a gene: 3. Germline assignment: CDR1 SGHRS and CDR2 YFSETQ. The CDR3 is 14 residues long. CDR3 residues: CASSFARETDTQYF. The CDR3 nucleotides are TGCGCCAGCAGCTTTGCGCGGGAGACAGATACGCAGTATTTT. The full variable domain, completed using reference TRBV5-1 and TRBJ2-3, is KAGVTQTPRYLIKTRGQQVTLSCSPISGHRSVSWYQQTPGQGLQFLFEYFSETQRNKGNFPGRFSGRQFSNSRSEMNVSTLELGDSALYLCASSFARETDTQYFGPGTRLTVL.

V usage is TRBV6-4 and J usage is TRBJ1-2; 7 nucleotides match TRBD1. The CDR3 sequence is 14 residues long. The J segment lost 6 bases and the V segment lost 5 bases, leaving 9 bases of the junction unmatched. Germline CDR1 MRHNA, CDR2 SNTAGT. For the CDR3, the DNA is TGTGCCAGCAGTTTCGGACAGGATACGGATGGCTACACCTTC. Protein: CASSFGQDTDGYTF.

The rearrangement joins TRBV7-9 to TRBJ1-3, with D hard to call. Germline V gene data show CDR1 as SEHNR and CDR2 as FQNEAQ (reference sequence). This CDR3 region has 12 residues. The V gene lost 1 base and the J gene lost 4 bases, with 2 bases spanning the gap. Written as DNA, the CDR3 is TGTGCCAGCAGCTTAGAAGGAAACACCATATATTTT. The encoded protein is CASSLEGNTIYF.

The rearrangement links TRBV27 to TRBJ1-6; 8 bases are shared with TRBD1. CDR3 length: 15 amino acids. Germline-derived CDR1 and CDR2 are MNHEY and SMNVEV (reference sequence). V gave up 2 bases and J gave up 12 bases; unmatched junction bases: 9. The CDR3 region is CASSLGQGLRGPLHF. As DNA, the CDR3 is TGTGCCAGCAGTTTAGGACAGGGCCTTCGAGGACCCCTCCACTTT.

V usage is TRBV4-2 and J usage is TRBJ1-1; D remains unclear. V was clipped by 0 bases and J by 1 base, with 15 bases between them. Germline loops: CDR1 LGHNA, CDR2 YNFKEQ. The CDR3 has 17 residues. DNA for the CDR3: TGTGCCAGCAGCCAAGAGAATACGGCCAGACGGAACACTGAAGCTTTCTTT. Translating gives CASSQENTARRNTEAFF.

CDR3 nucleotides: TGTGCCAGCAGTGTACGCGGGAACACTGAAGCTTTCTTT. Protein: CASSVRGNTEAFF. V usage is TRBV2 and J usage is TRBJ1-1; D is unclear. The CDR3 is made up of 13 amino acids. Germline assignment: CDR1 SNHLY and CDR2 FYNNEI. Trimming pared 4 bases from V and 1 base from J, leaving 7 bases between.

J is TRBJ2-1 and V is TRBV4-3; D uncertain. The germline CDR1 and CDR2 sequences are LGHNA and YSLEER. The CDR3 extends over 14 amino acids. V lost 4 bases and J 0 bases, leaving 7 bases between the germline ends. In DNA form, the CDR3 reads TGCGCCAGCAGCCCACAACGCTCCTACAATGAGCAGTTCTTC. Encoded protein: CASSPQRSYNEQFF.

V gene TRBV29-1 combines with J gene TRBJ1-1, with no clear D. CDR1 SQVTM and CDR2 ANQGSEA come from the germline V gene. Trimming took 2 bases from V and 1 from J, leaving 20 bases between them. The CDR3 runs 17 residues. CDR3 coding DNA: TGCAGCGTTGAATCGATCGTGGGCAGGCCCTCGAACACTGAAGCTTTCTTT. Translated, it gives CSVESIVGRPSNTEAFF.

V gene TRBV9 combines with J gene TRBJ2-7, with 7 bases that match TRBD1. The CDR3 consists of 15 residues. V lost 0 bases, J lost 4 bases, and 7 bases stayed unmatched. CDR1 SGDLS and CDR2 YYNGEE come from the germline V gene. CDR3: CASSVETGAWYEQYF. The CDR3 DNA follows: TGTGCCAGCAGCGTAGAAACAGGGGCTTGGTACGAGCAGTACTTC.

The gene calls are TRBV5-6 and TRBJ1-5; D is unresolved. Germline V gene sequence: CDR1 SGHDT, CDR2 YYEEEE. Between the trimmed V and J ends, which lost 3 bases and 6 bases, there was a span of 13 bases. CDR3 length: 14 amino acids. DNA of the CDR3: TGTGCCAGCAGCTCACGGGCCCGCCTTCAGCCCCAGCATTTT. Its protein product is CASSSRARLQPQHF.

The V and J genes are TRBV12-5 and TRBJ1-2; D possibly corresponds to TRBD1 (6 bases). Germline-derived CDR1 and CDR2 are LGHNT and FRNRAP. The CDR3 is made up of 15 amino acids. Trimming took off 3 bases at V and 3 bases at J, with 14 bases between the two ends. The CDR3 loop reads CASGLQSGADYGYTF. The CDR3 nucleotides are TGTGCTAGTGGTTTACAGTCAGGGGCCGACTATGGCTACACCTTC.

The chain links TRBV11-3 to TRBJ2-2; the D gene is possibly TRBD1 (6 bases). V lost 0 bases and J lost 4, with 12 bases in between. Germline CDR1 reads SGHNT; CDR2 reads YENEEA. This CDR3 region has 16 residues. The CDR3 region has the DNA TGTGCCAGCAGCTTAGATGGGGGCAAGGGCACCGGGGAGCTGTTTTTT. Amino acids: CASSLDGGKGTGELFF.

V usage is TRBV19 and J usage is TRBJ2-1; 8 bases agree with TRBD1. The CDR3 is 13 residues long. Trimming cost V 5 bases and J 6 bases; bases outside gene matches: 3. CDR1 and CDR2 from the germline V gene are LNHDA and SQIVND (reference sequence). This chain's CDR3 is CASSEQGGNEQFF. CDR3 DNA sequence: TGTGCCAGTAGTGAACAGGGGGGCAATGAGCAGTTCTTC. Using reference TRBV19 and TRBJ2-1 for the parts outside the CDR3, the full variable domain is DGGITQSPKYLFRKEGQNVTLSCEQNLNHDAMYWYRQDPGQGLRLIYYSQIVNDFQKGDIAEGYSVSREKKESFPLTVTSAQKNPTAFYLCASSEQGGNEQFFGPGTRLTVL.

This rearrangement joins TRBV11-2 to TRBJ1-1, with 7 positions matching TRBD1. The junction had 16 bases not matched to a gene; V was cut back by 5 bases and J by 4 bases. This CDR3 region has 17 residues. Germline CDR1 SGHAT, CDR2 FQNNGV. The CDR3 spells CASSPWTGEWWVTEAFF. CDR3 bases: TGTGCCAGCAGCCCATGGACAGGTGAATGGTGGGTCACTGAAGCTTTCTTT.

This rearrangement joins TRBV5-8 to TRBJ1-5, with D maybe TRBD1 (5 bases). The CDR3 contains 12 residues. Trimming took 4 bases from V and 9 from J, leaving 11 bases between them. Germline V gives CDR1 SGHTS, CDR2 YDEGEE. The CDR3 loop is CASSLDQGPQHF. CDR3 DNA sequence: TGTGCCAGCAGCCTTGACCAGGGGCCCCAGCATTTT.